This TCR beta chain emerged from a study of blood T cell repertoires in COVID-19 (dated by TCRdb to 2018 to 2020). Concerning the study at large: Samples from collaborators originated in the United States, Italy and Spain and spanned both the acute and convalescent phases of COVID-19. The material from the prospective study consisted of cDNA or gDNA derived from T cells, B-cell-depleted T cells, or PBMCs. The samples were drawn from the first 160 participants of the ongoing ImmuneRACE study and from 950 to 1,500 subjects provided by 6 global collaborators. The sample metadata nearly always contained a de-identified subject ID, COVID-19 status, age in years and sex. Subjects who had been exposed to COVID-19, were actively infected with it, or had recovered from it provided the deeply sampled blood TCRbeta repertoires that made up the dataset. The repertoires were released in a freely available public database intended as a resource for research on the immune response to SARS-CoV-2. Where available, HLA class I and class II types were taken from metadata supplied by the sample provider and were not determined by assay-based typing. Overall study results and their limits: The quantity of clinical and demographic metadata differed by source and by participant and was supplied without curation.

V is trimmed back by 5 bases and J by 6 bases, and the junction contains 7 bases that no gene match accounts for. Sequences SGHRS (CDR1) and YFSETQ (CDR2) are obtained from the germline V gene. Including cysteine and phenylalanine, the CDR3 has 14 amino acids. The only DNA kept is the CDR3, 42 bases in frame from the first base. In regard to this clone: Its antigen has not been determined. Base qualities are not provided; no much larger clone lies one nucleotide away.

TCRbeta CDR3 regions were amplified from genomic DNA using the immunoSEQ Assay, a bias-controlled multiplex PCR. In the authors' own workflow: The number of nucleated cells in each sample was estimated by amplification of reference gene primers within the assay. To quantify the absolute abundance of each unique TCRbeta CDR3 rearrangement, sequence reads were collapsed and filtered. For each sample, productive Simpson clonality was calculated by taking the square root of Simpson's diversity index across productive rearrangements. Sourced from immuneACCESS, this table was stored by TCRdb with only in-frame sequences that have V and J called. A share of the clones is absent; for the studies checked, an unresolved V gene accounts for under half, and the remainder has no known explanation. D and trimming come from the DNA, and the V and J calls and clone size come from that table. The sample contains 50,000 or so clones, roughly 84% of them found a single time. Clones ranked in the top ten supply 6.5% of the sample.

Each collaborating institution followed its own protocols to collect whole blood in K2EDTA tubes. Collaborator samples were shipped for TCRbeta analysis as frozen whole blood, isolated PBMCs, or DNA extracted from either sample type. The chain is assembled from TRBV5-1 and TRBJ2-1, with 8 bases in between that match TRBD2. The origin of this receptor is a man between 45 and 60 years old with active COVID-19. The specimen sequenced was peripheral blood. The CDR3 region reads CASRREAGVNEQFF. The nucleotide sequence reads as follows: TGCGCCAGCAGGCGAGAAGCGGGAGTCAATGAGCAGTTCTTC.